This T cell receptor (beta chain) comes out of a study of response to subunit inactivated influenza vaccine. Notes on this clonotype: Its matching antigen is unknown.

Using its own MiXCR run on the RT-PCR reads, TCRdb lists one record per CDR3 protein. The sample has 400,000 to 550,000 distinct CDR3 sequences, about 25% seen once. V lost 5 bases and J 3 bases, leaving 21 bases between the germline ends. CDR1 and CDR2 from the germline V gene are SEHNR and FQNEAQ (reference sequence). The CDR3 is 17 amino acids. Study-level findings and limits: It was suggested by the authors that few new T cells are recruited by each seasonal influenza vaccination.

The clonotype originates from a man aged 45-65 years who received an inactivated influenza vaccine. The chain carries TRBV7-9 and TRBJ2-3; either TRBD1 or TRBD2 may fit D (5 bases each). Sequencing used CD4+ T cells sorted from PBMCs, obtained approximately 5 days after vaccination. In nucleotides, the CDR3 is TGTGCCAGCAGCCCCCTCGGCGACGCCAGGGAGACAGATACGCAGTATTTT. It specifies CASSPLGDARETDTQYF.